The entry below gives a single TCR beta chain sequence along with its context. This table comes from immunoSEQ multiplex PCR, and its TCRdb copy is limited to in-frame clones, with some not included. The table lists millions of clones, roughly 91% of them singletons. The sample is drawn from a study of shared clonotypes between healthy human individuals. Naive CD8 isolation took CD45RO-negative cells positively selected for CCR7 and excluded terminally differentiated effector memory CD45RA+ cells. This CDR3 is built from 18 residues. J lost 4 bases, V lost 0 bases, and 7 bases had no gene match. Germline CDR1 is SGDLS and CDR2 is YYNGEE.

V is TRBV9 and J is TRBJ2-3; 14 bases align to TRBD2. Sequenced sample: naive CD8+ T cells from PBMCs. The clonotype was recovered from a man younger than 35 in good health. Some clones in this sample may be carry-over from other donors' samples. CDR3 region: CASSVGLAGGVGADTQYF. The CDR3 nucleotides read TGTGCCAGCAGCGTAGGACTAGCGGGAGGGGTTGGCGCAGATACGCAGTATTTT.